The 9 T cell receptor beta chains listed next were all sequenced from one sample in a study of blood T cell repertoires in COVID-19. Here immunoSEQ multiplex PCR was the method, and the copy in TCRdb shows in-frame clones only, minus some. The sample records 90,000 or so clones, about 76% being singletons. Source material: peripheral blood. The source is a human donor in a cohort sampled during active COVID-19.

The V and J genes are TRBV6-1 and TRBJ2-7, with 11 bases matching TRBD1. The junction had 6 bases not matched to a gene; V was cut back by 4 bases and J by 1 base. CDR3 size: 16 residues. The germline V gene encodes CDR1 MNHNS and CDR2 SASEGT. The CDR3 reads CASSGAGQGGSYEQYF. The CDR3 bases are TGTGCCAGCAGTGGGGCGGGACAGGGGGGGTCCTACGAGCAGTACTTC.

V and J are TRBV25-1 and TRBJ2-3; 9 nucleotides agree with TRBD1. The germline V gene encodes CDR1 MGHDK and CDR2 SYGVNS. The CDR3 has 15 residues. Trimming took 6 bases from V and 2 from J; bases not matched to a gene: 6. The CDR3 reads CASSPGTGHTDTQYF. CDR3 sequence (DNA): TGTGCCAGCAGCCCCGGGACAGGGCACACAGATACGCAGTATTTT.

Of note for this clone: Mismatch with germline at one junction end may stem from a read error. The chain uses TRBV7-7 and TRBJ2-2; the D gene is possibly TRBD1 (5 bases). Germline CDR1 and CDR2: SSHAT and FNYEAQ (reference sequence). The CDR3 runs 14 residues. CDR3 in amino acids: CASSLDTDPGELFF. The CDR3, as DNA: TGTGCTAGCAGCTTGGACACCGACCCCGGGGAGCTGTTTTTT.

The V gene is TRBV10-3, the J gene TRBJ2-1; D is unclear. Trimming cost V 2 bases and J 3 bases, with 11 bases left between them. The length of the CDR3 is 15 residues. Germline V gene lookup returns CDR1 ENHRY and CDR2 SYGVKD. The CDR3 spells CAISEEATDYNEQFF. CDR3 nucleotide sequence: TGTGCCATCAGTGAGGAGGCGACGGACTACAATGAGCAGTTCTTC.

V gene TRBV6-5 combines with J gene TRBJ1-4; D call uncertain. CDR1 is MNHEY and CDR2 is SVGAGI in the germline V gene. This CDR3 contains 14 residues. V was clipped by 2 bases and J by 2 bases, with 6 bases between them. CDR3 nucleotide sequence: TGTGCCAGCAGTTACAGCGGGACTAATGAAAAACTGTTTTTT. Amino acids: CASSYSGTNEKLFF.

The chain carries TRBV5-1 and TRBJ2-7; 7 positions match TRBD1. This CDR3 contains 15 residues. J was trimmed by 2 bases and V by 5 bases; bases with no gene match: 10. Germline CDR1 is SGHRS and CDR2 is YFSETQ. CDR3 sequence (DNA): TGCGCCAGCAGGTTACAGGGGTCTTCTACCTACGAGCAGTACTTC. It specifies CASRLQGSSTYEQYF.

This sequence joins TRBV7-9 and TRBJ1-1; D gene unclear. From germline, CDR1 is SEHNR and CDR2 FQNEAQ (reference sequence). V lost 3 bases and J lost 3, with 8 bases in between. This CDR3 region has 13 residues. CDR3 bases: TGTGCCAGCAGCTTTACAGAGTACACTGAAGCTTTCTTT. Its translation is CASSFTEYTEAFF.

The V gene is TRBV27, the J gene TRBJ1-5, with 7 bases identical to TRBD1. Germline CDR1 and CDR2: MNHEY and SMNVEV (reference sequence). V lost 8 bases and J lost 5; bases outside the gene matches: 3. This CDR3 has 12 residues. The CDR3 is CASRQGYQPQHF. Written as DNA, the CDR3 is TGTGCCAGCCGACAGGGATATCAGCCCCAGCATTTT.

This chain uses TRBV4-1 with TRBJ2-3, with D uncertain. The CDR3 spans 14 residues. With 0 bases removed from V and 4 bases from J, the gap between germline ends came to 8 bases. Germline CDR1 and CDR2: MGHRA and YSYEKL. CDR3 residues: CASSQERVPDTQYF. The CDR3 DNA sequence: TGCGCCAGCAGCCAAGAACGAGTCCCAGATACGCAGTATTTT.